One sample yielded the 3 T cell receptor beta chains listed below, sequenced in a study of T cell changes during pregnancy in multiple sclerosis. Clones were read by immunoSEQ multiplex PCR, and TCRdb kept only the in-frame ones, dropping some. The data show approximately 100,000 clones, approximately 94% seen once. The material was peripheral blood, obtained before pregnancy. The source of these receptors is a female donor with multiple sclerosis, enrolled in a pregnancy study.

This clone appeared a single time. The chain combines TRBV30 with TRBJ1-2; no reliable D call. This CDR3 is 11 amino acids long. In germline, CDR1 is GTSNPN, CDR2 SVGIG (reference sequence). The ends were cut back, 8 bases at V and 6 bases at J, with 13 bases in the middle. CDR3 residues: CARRRGDGYTF. The CDR3 region has the DNA TGTGCCCGCCGCCGAGGCGATGGCTACACCTTC. Complete variable domain (other parts from reference TRBV30 and TRBJ1-2): SQTIHQWPATLVQPVGSPLSLECTVEGTSNPNLYWYRQAAGRGLQLLFYSVGIGQISSEVPQNLSASRPQDRQFILSSKKLLLSDSGFYLCARRRGDGYTFGSGTRLTVV.

V is TRBV2 and J is TRBJ1-1; D possibly corresponds to TRBD1 (5 bases). Trimming pared 6 bases from V and 1 base from J, leaving 15 bases between. CDR1 and CDR2 (germline): SNHLY, FYNNEI. CDR3 size: 15 residues. The chain's CDR3 is CASRNQQAPNTEAFF. In DNA, the CDR3 is TGTGCCAGCAGGAACCAACAGGCCCCGAACACTGAAGCTTTCTTT. Full variable domain (outside the CDR3, taken from reference TRBV2 and TRBJ1-1): EPEVTQTPSHQVTQMGQEVILRCVPISNHLYFYWYRQILGQKVEFLVSFYNNEISEKSEIFDDQFSVERPDGSNFTLKIRSTKLEDSAMYFCASRNQQAPNTEAFFGQGTRLTVV.

This chain connects TRBV14 to TRBJ2-5; TRBD2 agrees at 9 bases. The V gene end was trimmed by 4 bases and the J gene end by 3 bases; junction bases not matched to a gene: 3. Germline values: CDR1 SGHDN, CDR2 FVKESK. The CDR3 sequence is 14 residues long. The CDR3 DNA is TGTGCCAGCAGCCGTCGCGGGAGGGAAGAGACCCAGTACTTC. Translated: CASSRRGREETQYF.